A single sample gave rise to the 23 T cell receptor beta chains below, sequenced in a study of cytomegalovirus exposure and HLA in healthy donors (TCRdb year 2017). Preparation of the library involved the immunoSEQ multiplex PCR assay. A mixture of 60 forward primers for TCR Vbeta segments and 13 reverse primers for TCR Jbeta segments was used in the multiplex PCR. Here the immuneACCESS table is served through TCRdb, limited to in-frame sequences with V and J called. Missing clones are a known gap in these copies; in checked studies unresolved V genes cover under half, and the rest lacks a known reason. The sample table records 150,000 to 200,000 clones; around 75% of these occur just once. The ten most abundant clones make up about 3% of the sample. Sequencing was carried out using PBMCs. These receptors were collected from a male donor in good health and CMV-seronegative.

The CDR3 DNA sequence: TGTGCCAGCAGCTCCCCGACCGGGACAGGCACCTACGAGCAGTACTTC. As protein: CASSSPTGTGTYEQYF. The gene calls are TRBV7-9 and TRBJ2-7; 8 bases fit TRBD1. The CDR3 has 16 residues. CDR1 is SEHNR, CDR2 FQNEAQ, per germline (reference sequence). Losses at the gene ends were 4 bases for V and 2 bases for J; bases not matched to a gene: 10.

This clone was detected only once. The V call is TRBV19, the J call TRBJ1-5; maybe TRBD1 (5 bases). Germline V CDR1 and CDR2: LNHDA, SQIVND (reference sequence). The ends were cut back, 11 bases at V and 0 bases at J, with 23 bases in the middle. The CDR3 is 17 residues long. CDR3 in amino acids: CAGGPGLKRYSNQPQHF. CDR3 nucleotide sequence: TGTGCCGGCGGACCGGGACTCAAACGTTATAGCAATCAGCCCCAGCATTTT.

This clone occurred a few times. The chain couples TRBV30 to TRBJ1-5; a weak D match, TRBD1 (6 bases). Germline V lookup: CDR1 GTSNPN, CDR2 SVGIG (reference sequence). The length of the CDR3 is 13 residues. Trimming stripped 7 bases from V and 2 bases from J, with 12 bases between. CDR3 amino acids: CASSTGGNQPQHF. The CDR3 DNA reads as TGTGCCTCCTCGACAGGCGGCAATCAGCCCCAGCATTTT. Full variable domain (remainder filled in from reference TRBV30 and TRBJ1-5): SQTIHQWPATLVQPVGSPLSLECTVEGTSNPNLYWYRQAAGRGLQLLFYSVGIGQISSEVPQNLSASRPQDRQFILSSKKLLLSDSGFYLCASSTGGNQPQHFGDGTRLSIL.

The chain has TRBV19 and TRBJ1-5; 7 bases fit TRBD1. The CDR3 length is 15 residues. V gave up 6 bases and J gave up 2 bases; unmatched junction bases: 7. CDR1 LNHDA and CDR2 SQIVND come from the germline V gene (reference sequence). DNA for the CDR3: TGTGCCAGTAGCCCAGGGACAGCGGGCAATCAGCCCCAGCATTTT. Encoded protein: CASSPGTAGNQPQHF.

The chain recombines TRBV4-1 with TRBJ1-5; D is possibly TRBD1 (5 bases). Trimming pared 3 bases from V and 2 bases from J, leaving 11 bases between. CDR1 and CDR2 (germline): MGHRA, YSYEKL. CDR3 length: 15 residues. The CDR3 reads CASSQKWGGNQPQHF. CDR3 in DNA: TGCGCCAGCAGCCAGAAATGGGGGGGCAATCAGCCCCAGCATTTT.

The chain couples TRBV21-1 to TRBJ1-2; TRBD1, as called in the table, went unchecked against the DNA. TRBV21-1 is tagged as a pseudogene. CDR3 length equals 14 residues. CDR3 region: CASSKKQGDYGYTF. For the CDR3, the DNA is TGTGCCAGCAGCAAAAAGCAAGGGGACTATGGCTACACCTTC.

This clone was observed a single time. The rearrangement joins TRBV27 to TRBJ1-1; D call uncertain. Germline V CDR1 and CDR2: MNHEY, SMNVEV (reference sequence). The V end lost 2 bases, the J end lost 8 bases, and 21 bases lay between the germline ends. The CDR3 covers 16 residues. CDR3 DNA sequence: TGTGCCAGCAGTTTAAGGGCCCGGGATGGGAACCCCGAAGCTTTCTTT. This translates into CASSLRARDGNPEAFF.

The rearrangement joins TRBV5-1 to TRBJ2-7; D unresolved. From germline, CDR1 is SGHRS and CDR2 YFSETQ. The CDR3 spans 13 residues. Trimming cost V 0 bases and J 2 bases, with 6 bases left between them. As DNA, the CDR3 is TGCGCCAGCAGCTTGGGCGATACCTACGAGCAGTACTTC. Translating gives CASSLGDTYEQYF. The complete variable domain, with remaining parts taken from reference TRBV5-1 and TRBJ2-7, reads KAGVTQTPRYLIKTRGQQVTLSCSPISGHRSVSWYQQTPGQGLQFLFEYFSETQRNKGNFPGRFSGRQFSNSRSEMNVSTLELGDSALYLCASSLGDTYEQYFGPGTRLTVT.

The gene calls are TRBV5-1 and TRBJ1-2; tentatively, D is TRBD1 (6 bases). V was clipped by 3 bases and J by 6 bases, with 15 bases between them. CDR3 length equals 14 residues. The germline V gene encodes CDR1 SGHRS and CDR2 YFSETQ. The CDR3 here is CASSSSLTGNGYTF. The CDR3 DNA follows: TGCGCCAGCAGCTCGTCACTCACAGGGAATGGCTACACCTTC.

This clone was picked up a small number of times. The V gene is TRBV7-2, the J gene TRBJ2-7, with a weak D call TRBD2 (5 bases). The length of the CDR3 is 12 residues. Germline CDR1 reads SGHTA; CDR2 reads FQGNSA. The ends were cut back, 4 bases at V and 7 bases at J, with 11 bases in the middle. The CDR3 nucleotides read TGTGCCAGCAGCTCCGGGGTGGGGGAGCAGTACTTC. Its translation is CASSSGVGEQYF.

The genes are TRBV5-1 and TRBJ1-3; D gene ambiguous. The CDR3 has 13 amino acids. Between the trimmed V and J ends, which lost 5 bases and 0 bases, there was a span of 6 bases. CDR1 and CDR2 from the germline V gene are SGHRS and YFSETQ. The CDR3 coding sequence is TGCGCCAGCAGGTCGTCCTCTGGAAACACCATATATTTT. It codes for CASRSSSGNTIYF.

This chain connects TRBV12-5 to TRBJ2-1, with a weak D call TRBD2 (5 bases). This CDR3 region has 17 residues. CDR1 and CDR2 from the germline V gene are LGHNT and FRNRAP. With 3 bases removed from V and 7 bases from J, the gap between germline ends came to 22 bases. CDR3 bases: TGTGCTAGTGGTTTCCCGGACTCGTCTCGGGCGGAAAATGAGCAGTTCTTC. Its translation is CASGFPDSSRAENEQFF.

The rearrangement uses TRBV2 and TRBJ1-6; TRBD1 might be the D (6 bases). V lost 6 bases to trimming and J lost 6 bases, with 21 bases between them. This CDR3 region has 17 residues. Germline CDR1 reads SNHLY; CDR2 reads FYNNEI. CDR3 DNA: TGTGCCAGCAGCGAATATCATGACAGGCAAATTAATTCACCCCTCCACTTT. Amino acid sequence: CASSEYHDRQINSPLHF. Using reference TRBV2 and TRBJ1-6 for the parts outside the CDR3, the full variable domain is EPEVTQTPSHQVTQMGQEVILRCVPISNHLYFYWYRQILGQKVEFLVSFYNNEISEKSEIFDDQFSVERPDGSNFTLKIRSTKLEDSAMYFCASSEYHDRQINSPLHFGNGTRLTVT.

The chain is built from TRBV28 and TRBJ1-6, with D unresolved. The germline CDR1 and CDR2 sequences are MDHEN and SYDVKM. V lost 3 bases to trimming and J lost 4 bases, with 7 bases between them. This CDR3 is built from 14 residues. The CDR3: CASSFSEYNSPLHF. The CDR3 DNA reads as TGTGCCAGCAGTTTCTCGGAGTATAATTCACCCCTCCACTTT.

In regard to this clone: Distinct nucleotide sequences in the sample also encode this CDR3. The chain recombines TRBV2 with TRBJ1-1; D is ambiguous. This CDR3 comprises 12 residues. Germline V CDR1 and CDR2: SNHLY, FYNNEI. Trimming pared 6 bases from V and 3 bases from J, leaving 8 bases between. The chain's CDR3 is CASSDTDTEAFF. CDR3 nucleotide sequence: TGTGCCAGCAGCGACACAGACACTGAAGCTTTCTTT.

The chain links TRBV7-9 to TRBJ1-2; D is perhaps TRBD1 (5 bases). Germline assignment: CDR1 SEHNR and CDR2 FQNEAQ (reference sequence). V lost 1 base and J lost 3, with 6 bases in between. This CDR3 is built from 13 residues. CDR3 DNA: TGTGCCAGCAGCTTAGGGGGGGACTATGGCTACACCTTC. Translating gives CASSLGGDYGYTF. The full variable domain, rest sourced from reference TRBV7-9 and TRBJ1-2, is DTGVSQNPRHKITKRGQNVTFRCDPISEHNRLYWYRQTLGQGPEFLTYFQNEAQLEKSRLLSDRFSAERPKGSFSTLEIQRTEQGDSAMYLCASSLGGDYGYTFGSGTRLTVV.

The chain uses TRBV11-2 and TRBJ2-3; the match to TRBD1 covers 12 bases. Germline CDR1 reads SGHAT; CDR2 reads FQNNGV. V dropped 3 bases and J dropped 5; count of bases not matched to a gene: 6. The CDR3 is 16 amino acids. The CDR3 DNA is TGTGCCAGCAGCTTCCGGGACAGGGGGCGAGGAGATACGCAGTATTTT. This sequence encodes CASSFRDRGRGDTQYF. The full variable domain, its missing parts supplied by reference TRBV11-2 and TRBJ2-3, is EAGVAQSPRYKIIEKRQSVAFWCNPISGHATLYWYQQILGQGPKLLIQFQNNGVVDDSQLPKDRFSAERLKGVDSTLKIQPAKLEDSAVYLCASSFRDRGRGDTQYFGPGTRLTVL.

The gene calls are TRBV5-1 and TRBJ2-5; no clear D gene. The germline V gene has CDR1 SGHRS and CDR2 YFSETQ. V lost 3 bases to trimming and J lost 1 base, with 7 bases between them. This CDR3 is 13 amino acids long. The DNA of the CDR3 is TGCGCCAGCAGCTCAGGTACCCAAGAGACCCAGTACTTC. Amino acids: CASSSGTQETQYF. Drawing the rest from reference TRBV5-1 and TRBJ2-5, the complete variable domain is KAGVTQTPRYLIKTRGQQVTLSCSPISGHRSVSWYQQTPGQGLQFLFEYFSETQRNKGNFPGRFSGRQFSNSRSEMNVSTLELGDSALYLCASSSGTQETQYFGPGTRLLVL.

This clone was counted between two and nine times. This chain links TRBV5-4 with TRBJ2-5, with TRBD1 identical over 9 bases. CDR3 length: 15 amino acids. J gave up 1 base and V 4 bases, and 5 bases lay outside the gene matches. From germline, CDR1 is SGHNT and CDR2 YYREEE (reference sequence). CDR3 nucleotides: TGTGCCAGCAGCACACCGGGACAGGGCCAAGAGACCCAGTACTTC. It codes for CASSTPGQGQETQYF.

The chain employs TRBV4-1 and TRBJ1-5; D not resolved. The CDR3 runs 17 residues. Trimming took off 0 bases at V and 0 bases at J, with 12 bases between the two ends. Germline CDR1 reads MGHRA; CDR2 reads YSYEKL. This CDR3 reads CASSQDSGQHSNQPQHF. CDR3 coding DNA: TGCGCCAGCAGCCAAGATAGCGGCCAGCATAGCAATCAGCCCCAGCATTTT.

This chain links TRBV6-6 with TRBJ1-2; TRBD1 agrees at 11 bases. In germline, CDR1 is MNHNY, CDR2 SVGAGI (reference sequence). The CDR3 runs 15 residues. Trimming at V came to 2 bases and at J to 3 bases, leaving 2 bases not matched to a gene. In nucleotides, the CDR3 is TGTGCCAGCAGTTACGGGACAGGGGGGGACTATGGCTACACCTTC. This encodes CASSYGTGGDYGYTF.

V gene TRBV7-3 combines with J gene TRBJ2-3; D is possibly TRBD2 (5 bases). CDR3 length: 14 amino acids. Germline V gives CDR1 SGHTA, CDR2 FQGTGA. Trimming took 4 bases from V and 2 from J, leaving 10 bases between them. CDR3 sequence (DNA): TGTGCCAGCAGCTCGGCGGGCCCCACAGATACGCAGTATTTT. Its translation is CASSSAGPTDTQYF.

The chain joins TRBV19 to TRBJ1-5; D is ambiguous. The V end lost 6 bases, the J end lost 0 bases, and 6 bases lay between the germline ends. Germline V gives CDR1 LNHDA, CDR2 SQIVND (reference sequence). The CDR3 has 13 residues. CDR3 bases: TGTGCCAGTAGCACAAATAGCAATCAGCCCCAGCATTTT. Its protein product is CASSTNSNQPQHF.